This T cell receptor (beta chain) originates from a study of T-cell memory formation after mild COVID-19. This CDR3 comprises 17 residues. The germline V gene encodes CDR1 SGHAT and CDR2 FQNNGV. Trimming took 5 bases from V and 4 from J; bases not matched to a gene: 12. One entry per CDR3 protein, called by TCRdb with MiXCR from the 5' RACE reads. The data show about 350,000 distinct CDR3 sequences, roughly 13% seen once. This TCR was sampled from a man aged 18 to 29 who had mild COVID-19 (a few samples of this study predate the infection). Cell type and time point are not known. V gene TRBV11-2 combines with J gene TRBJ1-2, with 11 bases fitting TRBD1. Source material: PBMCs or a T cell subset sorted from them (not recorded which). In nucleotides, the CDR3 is TGTGCCAGCAGCCCCTGGGGACAGGGGGGGAGAGGCTATGGCTACACCTTC. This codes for CASSPWGQGGRGYGYTF.